This paragraph reports one TCR beta chain. Its target is unknown. These data are taken from a study of cytomegalovirus exposure and HLA in healthy donors. PCR primers comprised 60 Vbeta and 13 Jbeta primers. The protocol was immunoSEQ multiplex PCR, while the TCRdb copy is restricted to in-frame clones and leaves out a portion. The data contain 100,000 to 150,000 clones, about 85% of them singletons. Findings and limits, study-wide: Accurate prediction of most subjects' HLA-A and HLA-B alleles from TCR beta sequences was reported. There were reportedly fewer N-insertions in an Asian-associated ancestry cluster than the roughly 670-donor mean, in a later analysis.

Germline V lookup: CDR1 SGHRS, CDR2 YFSETQ. The junction had 1 base not matched to a gene; V was cut back by 0 bases and J by 3 bases. The CDR3 covers 15 residues. The gene calls are TRBV5-1 and TRBJ2-1, with 9 nucleotides matching TRBD1. Source material: PBMCs. This sequence was found in a man between 18 and 29 years old in good health and CMV-seropositive. The CDR3 coding sequence is TGCGCCAGCAGCTTGGGGGACAGGGACTACAATGAGCAGTTCTTC. Translation: CASSLGDRDYNEQFF.